Listed here are 8 T cell receptor beta chains from one sample, sequenced in a study of cytomegalovirus exposure and HLA in healthy donors. The PCR contained 60 Vbeta and 13 Jbeta primers. Here immunoSEQ multiplex PCR was the method, and the copy in TCRdb shows in-frame clones only, minus some. Of about 150,000 clones listed, around 80% are singletons. Material: PBMCs. The source of these receptors is a male donor in good health and CMV-seropositive.

The genes are TRBV29-1 and TRBJ2-3; 10 bases agree with TRBD1. Germline V CDR1 and CDR2: SQVTM, ANQGSEA. J gave up 2 bases and V 6 bases, and 5 bases lay outside the gene matches. This CDR3 has 14 residues. The CDR3 region is CSVGDRGTTDTQYF. CDR3 nucleotide sequence: TGCAGCGTAGGGGACAGGGGAACCACAGATACGCAGTATTTT.

The V and J genes are TRBV5-6 and TRBJ2-5; a weak D match, TRBD2 (7 bases). V lost 6 bases and J lost 7, with 22 bases in between. The germline gives CDR1 SGHDT, CDR2 YYEEEE. This CDR3 spans 15 amino acids. CDR3 bases: TGTGCCAGCACCTACCCAACCGGGGGGCCGGTGACCCAGTACTTC. This encodes CASTYPTGGPVTQYF.

The chain is built from TRBV6-5 and TRBJ2-7; 8 bases are a match to TRBD1. The CDR3 covers 15 residues. CDR1 and CDR2 (germline): MNHEY, SVGAGI. V lost 0 bases to trimming and J lost 2 bases; unmatched junction nucleotides: 3. The chain's CDR3 is CASSYSGDRTYEQYF. CDR3 nucleotide sequence: TGTGCCAGCAGTTACTCGGGGGACAGGACCTACGAGCAGTACTTC.

The chain carries TRBV2 and TRBJ1-5; no clear D. Trimming took 5 bases from V and 6 from J, leaving 14 bases between them. Germline CDR1 reads SNHLY; CDR2 reads FYNNEI. This CDR3 region has 14 residues. The CDR3 sequence: CASSSDGEGQPQHF. The CDR3 region has the DNA TGTGCCAGCAGTTCCGACGGAGAAGGTCAGCCCCAGCATTTT. Full variable domain (missing parts from reference TRBV2 and TRBJ1-5): EPEVTQTPSHQVTQMGQEVILRCVPISNHLYFYWYRQILGQKVEFLVSFYNNEISEKSEIFDDQFSVERPDGSNFTLKIRSTKLEDSAMYFCASSSDGEGQPQHFGDGTRLSIL.

The sample holds a few counts of this clone. The chain joins TRBV11-3 to TRBJ2-2; 7 positions agree with TRBD2. The CDR3 is 15 residues long. In germline, CDR1 is SGHNT, CDR2 YENEEA. Trimming at V came to 5 bases and at J to 7 bases, leaving 10 bases not matched to a gene. CDR3 sequence reads: CASSPPGLVGGELFF. CDR3 nucleotide sequence: TGTGCCAGCAGCCCGCCCGGACTAGTCGGCGGGGAGCTGTTTTTT.

The V gene is TRBV7-9, the J gene TRBJ2-5; 13 bases fit TRBD2. Germline V lookup: CDR1 SEHNR, CDR2 FQNEAQ (reference sequence). V trimming: 8 bases; J trimming: 4 bases; junction bases outside the gene matches: 4. This CDR3 spans 14 amino acids. CDR3 in DNA: TGTGCCAGCGAACGGACTAGCGGGAGAGAGACCCAGTACTTC. Protein: CASERTSGRETQYF. Combining the CDR3 with reference TRBV7-9 and TRBJ2-5 gives the whole variable domain DTGVSQNPRHKITKRGQNVTFRCDPISEHNRLYWYRQTLGQGPEFLTYFQNEAQLEKSRLLSDRFSAERPKGSFSTLEIQRTEQGDSAMYLCASERTSGRETQYFGPGTRLLVL.

This clone showed up just a few times. The V call is TRBV30, the J call TRBJ1-1; unclear D gene. V dropped 5 bases and J dropped 6 bases, with 16 bases sitting between them. The CDR3 consists of 13 residues. The germline V gene encodes CDR1 GTSNPN and CDR2 SVGIG (reference sequence). CDR3: CAWEDIPLSEAFF. The DNA of the CDR3 is TGTGCCTGGGAAGACATCCCCCTATCTGAAGCTTTCTTT.

This chain connects TRBV9 to TRBJ2-2; TRBD2 matches 7 bases. J gave up 7 bases and V 0 bases, and 0 bases lay outside the gene matches. CDR3 length equals 13 residues. The germline V gene has CDR1 SGDLS and CDR2 YYNGEE. CDR3 sequence: CASSVAGGGELFF. The CDR3 region has the DNA TGTGCCAGCAGCGTAGCGGGAGGCGGGGAGCTGTTTTTT.